Sequencing of this T cell receptor (beta chain) was carried out in a study of control samples from healthy donors and cancer patients. The CDR3 sequence is 16 residues long. Trimming removed 6 bases from V and 4 bases from J, with 21 bases in between. Germline V lookup: CDR1 MGHRA, CDR2 YSYEKL. Clones were read by immunoSEQ multiplex PCR, and TCRdb kept only the in-frame ones, dropping some. The sample records about 170,000 clones, around 93% being singletons. A single count supports this clone. Sequencing was carried out using blood. The chain joins TRBV4-1 to TRBJ1-2, with D perhaps TRBD1 (5 bases). This sequence was found in a woman aged 55-70 years in good health. Here the CDR3 DNA reads TGCGCCAGCAGAAACCCGCAGGGAATGGTTGGCTATGGCTACACCTTC. Its protein product is CASRNPQGMVGYGYTF.